The rows below give T cell receptor beta chains drawn from one sample of a study of identical twins. TCRdb called the 5' RACE reads again in MiXCR, with one record for every CDR3 protein. Among about 150,000 distinct CDR3 sequences listed, roughly 3.2% were seen once. Sequencing was done on a sample of memory T cells sorted from blood. The origin of the receptors is a man aged 18 to 29 in good health. Each CDR3 is given with its conserved first and last residue. Each record gives: J gene, clone size, V gene, D gene, CDR3 DNA, CDR3 protein. A D gene is named only where the DNA matches it firmly. Some rows have no size entry. The others give once, few or many, or a class for an expanded clone.

J: TRBJ2-6; size: few; V: TRBV20-1; D: -; DNA: TGCAGTGCCATATTTGGGGCCAACGTCCTGACTTTC; CDR3: CSAIFGANVLTF
J: TRBJ2-7; size: many; V: TRBV9; D: -; DNA: TGTGCCAGCAGCCCTCGGGACGGAGGCTCCTACGAGCAGTACTTC; CDR3: CASSPRDGGSYEQYF
J: TRBJ1-6; size: many; V: TRBV28; D: TRBD1; DNA: TGTGCCAGCAGTCCGGGGGGACAGGTGATTTCACCCCTCCACTTT; CDR3: CASSPGGQVISPLHF
J: TRBJ2-2; size: many; V: TRBV4-1; D: TRBD2; DNA: TGCGCCAGCAGCCGAGAGGGACTAGCGCCCGGGGAGCTGTTTTTT; CDR3: CASSREGLAPGELFF
J: TRBJ2-5; size: many; V: TRBV7-4; D: -; DNA: TGTGCCAGCAGCTTCCGTGACCACCGGGACAGGGGACGACTAGCGGGAAGGTACCAAGAGACCCAGTACTTC; CDR3: CASSFRDHRDRGRLAGRYQETQYF
J: TRBJ2-5; size: many; V: TRBV5-5; D: -; DNA: TGTGCCAGCAGCGTACAGGGTACGTTAGGAGAGACCCAGTACTTC; CDR3: CASSVQGTLGETQYF
J: TRBJ1-1; size: many; V: TRBV3-1; D: -; DNA: TGTGCCAGCAGCCAACACAGGGCGGGGAACACTGAAGCTTTCTTT; CDR3: CASSQHRAGNTEAFF
J: TRBJ2-3; size: many; V: TRBV7-3; D: -; DNA: TGTGCCAGCGGACTTCTGCCCACAGATACGCAGTATTTT; CDR3: CASGLLPTDTQYF
J: TRBJ1-4; size: many; V: TRBV20-1; D: TRBD1; DNA: TGCAGTGTTCCACACAGGGGGTTCGGTGAAAAACTGTTTTTT; CDR3: CSVPHRGFGEKLFF
J: TRBJ1-1; size: many; V: TRBV5-1; D: TRBD1; DNA: TGCGCCAGCAGCCGGCATCGGGACAGGGTTACTGAAGCTTTCTTT; CDR3: CASSRHRDRVTEAFF
J: TRBJ1-1; size: many; V: TRBV7-9; D: -; DNA: TGTGCCAGCGGAGCGGGGACTGAAGCTTTCTTT; CDR3: CASGAGTEAFF
J: TRBJ1-1; size: many; V: TRBV9; D: -; DNA: TGTGCCAGCAGCGTAGTGGAAGGGGGGGAAGCTTTCTTT; CDR3: CASSVVEGGEAFF
J: TRBJ2-5; size: many; V: TRBV7-2; D: -; DNA: TGTGCCAGCAGCTTTACCTCCGGGGGCACCCAAGAGACCCAGTACTTC; CDR3: CASSFTSGGTQETQYF
J: TRBJ1-1; size: many; V: TRBV7-2; D: TRBD1; DNA: TGTGCCAGCAGCTCCCCTGGGACAGGGGGCACTGAAGCTTTCTTT; CDR3: CASSSPGTGGTEAFF
J: TRBJ2-5; size: many; V: TRBV20-1; D: TRBD2; DNA: TGCAGTGCTACAAACCCTCGGGGGAGGGTGATGTACCAAGAGACCCAGTACTTC; CDR3: CSATNPRGRVMYQETQYF
J: TRBJ1-4; size: many; V: TRBV3-1; D: -; DNA: TGTGCCAGCAGCCAGATGACTGAAAAACTGTTTTTT; CDR3: CASSQMTEKLFF
J: TRBJ2-7; size: -; V: TRBV4-3; D: -; DNA: TGCGCCAGCAGCCAAGAGGGTACTAGCAACGTTCGCCCCTACGAGCAGTACTTC; CDR3: CASSQEGTSNVRPYEQYF
J: TRBJ2-1; size: many; V: TRBV10-3; D: -; DNA: TGTGCCATCGGAGGGTCGGGCGACAATGAGCAGTTCTTC; CDR3: CAIGGSGDNEQFF
J: TRBJ2-1; size: many; V: TRBV4-1; D: TRBD2; DNA: TGCGCCAGCAGCCAAGAGACGGGGAGGGCCAGGAATGAGCAGTTCTTC; CDR3: CASSQETGRARNEQFF
J: TRBJ2-2; size: many; V: TRBV12-3/TRBV12-4; D: -; DNA: TGTGCCAGCAGTTTAGCGAACACCGGGGAGCTGTTTTTT; CDR3: CASSLANTGELFF
J: TRBJ2-2; size: many; V: TRBV5-5; D: TRBD2; DNA: TGTGCCAGCAGCCCCAGGACTAGCGGGAACACCGGGGAGCTGTTTTTT; CDR3: CASSPRTSGNTGELFF
J: TRBJ2-3; size: many; V: TRBV11-2; D: -; DNA: TGTGCCAGCACTACCTCAACGGATACGCAGTATTTT; CDR3: CASTTSTDTQYF
J: TRBJ2-4; size: few; V: TRBV7-2; D: -; DNA: TGTGCCAGCAGCTTAGAGGGACTAGCCAAAAACATTCAGTACTTC; CDR3: CASSLEGLAKNIQYF
J: TRBJ1-1; size: many; V: TRBV29-1; D: TRBD1; DNA: TGCAGCGATACGACAGGGACGGCCACTGAAGCTTTCTTT; CDR3: CSDTTGTATEAFF
J: TRBJ1-1; size: many; V: TRBV20-1; D: -; DNA: TGCAGTGTAGGCCAGGCCCGTACTCCTGAAGCTTTCTTT; CDR3: CSVGQARTPEAFF
J: TRBJ1-1; size: many; V: TRBV5-1; D: TRBD1; DNA: TGCGCCAGCAGCTTACGGCAACAGGGGGATGGCACTGAAGCTTTCTTT; CDR3: CASSLRQQGDGTEAFF
J: TRBJ1-2; size: many; V: TRBV20-1; D: -; DNA: TGCAGTGCTACACCGGGACTTCGGCAAGGGGGCTACACCTTC; CDR3: CSATPGLRQGGYTF
J: TRBJ2-3; size: many; V: TRBV12-3/TRBV12-4; D: -; DNA: TGTGCCAGCAGTTCGGGGGACACAGATACGCAGTATTTT; CDR3: CASSSGDTDTQYF
J: TRBJ2-1; size: many; V: TRBV7-9; D: TRBD2; DNA: TGTGCCAGCAGCTTAGCCACAAGCGGGAGCATTTACAATGAGCAGTTCTTC; CDR3: CASSLATSGSIYNEQFF
J: TRBJ2-1; size: many; V: TRBV15; D: -; DNA: TGTGCCACCAGCAGAGATCTAGCTCTAGCGGAGCAGTTCTTC; CDR3: CATSRDLALAEQFF
J: TRBJ2-6; size: -; V: TRBV27; D: TRBD1; DNA: TGTGCCAGCAGTTTACGACCAGGGACAGGGGATTACTCTGGGGCCAACGTCCTGACTTTC; CDR3: CASSLRPGTGDYSGANVLTF
J: TRBJ2-3; size: many; V: TRBV27; D: TRBD1; DNA: TGTGCCAGCAGACGTAGACAGGGGGCCACAGATACGCAGTATTTT; CDR3: CASRRRQGATDTQYF
J: TRBJ2-1; size: many; V: TRBV28; D: TRBD2; DNA: TGTGCCAGCAGAACTAGCGGGAGTAACTTGTACAATGAGCAGTTCTTC; CDR3: CASRTSGSNLYNEQFF
J: TRBJ2-3; size: many; V: TRBV6-1; D: -; DNA: TGTGCCAGCAATCCGGGCGCAGCAGATACGCAGTATTTT; CDR3: CASNPGAADTQYF
J: TRBJ2-2; size: -; V: TRBV10-3; D: TRBD1; DNA: TGTGCCACCGGGACAGGATCCCCCGGGGAGCTGTTTTTT; CDR3: CATGTGSPGELFF
J: TRBJ1-3; size: many; V: TRBV7-9; D: -; DNA: TGTGCCAGCAGCGGGGGGGGACGGCTCTCTGGAAACACCATATATTTT; CDR3: CASSGGGRLSGNTIYF
J: TRBJ2-3; size: many; V: TRBV28; D: TRBD2; DNA: TGTGCCAGCAGGCGACTAGCGGGGTACACAGATACGCAGTATTTT; CDR3: CASRRLAGYTDTQYF
J: TRBJ2-3; size: -; V: TRBV7-4; D: -; DNA: TGTGCCAGCAGCTTAGGGGACTTCACAGATACGCAGTATTTT; CDR3: CASSLGDFTDTQYF
J: TRBJ2-5; size: many; V: TRBV19; D: -; DNA: TGTGCCAGTAGTCTCGGCAGGGCAGAGACCCAGTACTTC; CDR3: CASSLGRAETQYF
J: TRBJ1-1; size: many; V: TRBV15; D: TRBD1; DNA: TGTGCCACCAGCAGGTCGTTGTTGGGACAGATAAACACTGAAGCTTTCTTT; CDR3: CATSRSLLGQINTEAFF
J: TRBJ2-5; size: many; V: TRBV11-1; D: -; DNA: TGTGCCAGCAGCATATCCCGGAACCCCCAAGAGACCCAGTACTTC; CDR3: CASSISRNPQETQYF
J: TRBJ1-1; size: many; V: TRBV15; D: TRBD1; DNA: TGTGCCACCAGCATAAAACAGGGGGGGACTGAAGCTTTCTTT; CDR3: CATSIKQGGTEAFF
J: TRBJ1-1; size: few; V: TRBV19; D: TRBD1; DNA: TGTGCCAGTAAACCGGGACAGCTTGAAGCTTTCTTT; CDR3: CASKPGQLEAFF
J: TRBJ1-4; size: many; V: TRBV12-3/TRBV12-4; D: -; DNA: TGTGCCAGCAGCGCGGAACAGGGTGGAGGAGAAAAACTGTTTTTT; CDR3: CASSAEQGGGEKLFF
J: TRBJ1-6; size: many; V: TRBV20-1; D: TRBD1; DNA: TGCAGTGCTAGAGATTTTTCACGGACAGGGGAGAATTCACCCCTCCACTTT; CDR3: CSARDFSRTGENSPLHF
J: TRBJ1-2; size: few; V: TRBV20-1; D: -; DNA: TGCAGTGCTAGAGATCCGGAGGCAGGAGCTAACTATGGCTACACCTTC; CDR3: CSARDPEAGANYGYTF